This T cell receptor (beta chain) was profiled in a study of T cells in Graves' hyperthyroidism and ophthalmopathy. Amplified TCR beta CDR3 regions came from RNA transcripts. HTBI primers were used for first-round RT-PCR of the TCR CDR3. TCRdb fed the multiplex PCR reads into MiXCR, producing one record per CDR3 protein. The sample holds nearly 750,000 distinct CDR3 sequences; roughly a third are singletons and the top ten take around 29%. With 4 bases clipped from V and 7 bases from J, the junction kept 5 bases outside the gene matches. The CDR3 covers 14 residues. Germline CDR1 is SNHLY and CDR2 is FYNNEI. Newly diagnosed hyperthyroidism patients aged 18 to 65 years had disease lasting under 2 months. The study based diagnoses on clinical symptoms, serum thyroxine and TRAb, thyroid ultrasound and orbital computed tomography.

This TCR derives from a middle-aged woman with Graves' hyperthyroidism. Sequenced material: blood. This chain links TRBV2 with TRBJ2-7, with 12 nucleotides matching TRBD1. CDR3 DNA: TGTGCCAGCAGTGCGGGACAGGGGGCAGAAGAGCAGTACTTC. This codes for CASSAGQGAEEQYF. Based on the CDR3 plus reference TRBV2 and TRBJ2-7, the full variable domain is EPEVTQTPSHQVTQMGQEVILRCVPISNHLYFYWYRQILGQKVEFLVSFYNNEISEKSEIFDDQFSVERPDGSNFTLKIRSTKLEDSAMYFCASSAGQGAEEQYFGPGTRLTVT.